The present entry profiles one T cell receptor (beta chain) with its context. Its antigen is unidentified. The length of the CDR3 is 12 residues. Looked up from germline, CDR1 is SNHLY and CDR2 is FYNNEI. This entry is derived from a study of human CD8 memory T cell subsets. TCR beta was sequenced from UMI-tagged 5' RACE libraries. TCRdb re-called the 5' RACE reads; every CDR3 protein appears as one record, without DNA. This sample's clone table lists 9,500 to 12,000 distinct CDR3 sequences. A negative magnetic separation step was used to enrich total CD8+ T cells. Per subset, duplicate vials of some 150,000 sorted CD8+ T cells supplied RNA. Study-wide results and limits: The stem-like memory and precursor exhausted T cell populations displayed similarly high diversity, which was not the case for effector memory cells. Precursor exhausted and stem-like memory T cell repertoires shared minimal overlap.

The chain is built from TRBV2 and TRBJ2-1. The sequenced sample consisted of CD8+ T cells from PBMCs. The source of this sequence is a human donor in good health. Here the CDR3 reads CASSDLDNEQFF.